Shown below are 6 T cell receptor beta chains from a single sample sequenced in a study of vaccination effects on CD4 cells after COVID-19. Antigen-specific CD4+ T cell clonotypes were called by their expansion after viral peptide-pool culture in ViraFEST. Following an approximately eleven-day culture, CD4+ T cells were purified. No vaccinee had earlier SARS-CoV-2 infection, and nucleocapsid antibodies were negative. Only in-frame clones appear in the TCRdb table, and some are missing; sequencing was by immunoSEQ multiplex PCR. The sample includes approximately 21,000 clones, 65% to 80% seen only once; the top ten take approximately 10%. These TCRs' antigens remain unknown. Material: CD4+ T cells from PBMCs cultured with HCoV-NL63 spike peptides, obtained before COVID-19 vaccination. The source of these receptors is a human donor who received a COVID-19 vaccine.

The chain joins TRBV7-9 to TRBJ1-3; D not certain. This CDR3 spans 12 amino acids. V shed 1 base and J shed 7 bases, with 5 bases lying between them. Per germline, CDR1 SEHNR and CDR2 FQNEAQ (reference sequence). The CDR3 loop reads CASSLGQNTIYF. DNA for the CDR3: TGTGCCAGCAGCTTAGGTCAGAACACCATATATTTT.

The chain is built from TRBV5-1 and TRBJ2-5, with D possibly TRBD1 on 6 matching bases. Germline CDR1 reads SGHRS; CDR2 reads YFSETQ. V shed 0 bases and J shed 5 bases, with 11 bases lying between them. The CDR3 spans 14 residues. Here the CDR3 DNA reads TGCGCCAGCAGCTTGGACAGGGTAGGGGAGACCCAGTACTTC. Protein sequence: CASSLDRVGETQYF.

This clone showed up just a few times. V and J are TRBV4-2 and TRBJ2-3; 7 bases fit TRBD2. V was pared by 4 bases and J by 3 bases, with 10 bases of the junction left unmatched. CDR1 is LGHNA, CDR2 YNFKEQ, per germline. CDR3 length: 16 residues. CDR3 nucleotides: TGTGCCAGCAGCCCAGGAGCGGGACTGGGTACAGATACGCAGTATTTT. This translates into CASSPGAGLGTDTQYF.

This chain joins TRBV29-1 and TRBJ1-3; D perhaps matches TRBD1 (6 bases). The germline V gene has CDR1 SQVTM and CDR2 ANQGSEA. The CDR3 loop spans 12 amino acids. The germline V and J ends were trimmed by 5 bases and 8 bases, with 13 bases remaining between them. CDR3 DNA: TGCAGCGTTATCGGACAGTCATACACCATATATTTT. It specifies CSVIGQSYTIYF.

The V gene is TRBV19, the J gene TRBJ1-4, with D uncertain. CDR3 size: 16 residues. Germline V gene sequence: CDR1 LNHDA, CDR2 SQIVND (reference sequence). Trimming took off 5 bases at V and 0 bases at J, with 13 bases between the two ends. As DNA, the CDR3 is TGTGCCAGTAGTGAATACACCGTGACAACTAATGAAAAACTGTTTTTT. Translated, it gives CASSEYTVTTNEKLFF.

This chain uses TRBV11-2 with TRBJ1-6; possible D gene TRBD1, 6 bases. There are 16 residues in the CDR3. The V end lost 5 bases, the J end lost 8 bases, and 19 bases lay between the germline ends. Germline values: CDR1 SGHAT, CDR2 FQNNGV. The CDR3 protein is CASSPPTQGGDSPLHF. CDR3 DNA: TGTGCCAGCAGCCCCCCGACACAGGGAGGGGATTCACCCCTCCACTTT.